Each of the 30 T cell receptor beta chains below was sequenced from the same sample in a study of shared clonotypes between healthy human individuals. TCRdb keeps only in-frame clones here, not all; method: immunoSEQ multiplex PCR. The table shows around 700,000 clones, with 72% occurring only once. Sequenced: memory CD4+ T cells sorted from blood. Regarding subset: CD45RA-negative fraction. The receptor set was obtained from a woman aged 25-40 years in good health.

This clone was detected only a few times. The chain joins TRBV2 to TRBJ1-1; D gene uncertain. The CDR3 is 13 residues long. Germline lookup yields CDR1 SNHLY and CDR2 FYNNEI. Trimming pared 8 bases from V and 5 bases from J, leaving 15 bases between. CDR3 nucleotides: TGTGCCAGCCGACGGATCGAGCGGACTGAAGCTTTCTTT. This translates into CASRRIERTEAFF.

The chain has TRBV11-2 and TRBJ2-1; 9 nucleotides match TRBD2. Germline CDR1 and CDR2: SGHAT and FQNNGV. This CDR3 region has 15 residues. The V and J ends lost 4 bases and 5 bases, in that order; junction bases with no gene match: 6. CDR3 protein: CASSSSGTGNNEQFF. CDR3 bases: TGTGCCAGCAGCTCTAGCGGGACGGGGAACAATGAGCAGTTCTTC.

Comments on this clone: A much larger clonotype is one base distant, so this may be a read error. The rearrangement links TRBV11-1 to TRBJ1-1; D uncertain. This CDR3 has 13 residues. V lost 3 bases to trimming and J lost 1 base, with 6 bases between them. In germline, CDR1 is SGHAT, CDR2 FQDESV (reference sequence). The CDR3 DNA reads TGTGCCAGCAGCTTCTGGCAGAACACTGAAGCTTTCTTT. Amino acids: CASSFWQNTEAFF.

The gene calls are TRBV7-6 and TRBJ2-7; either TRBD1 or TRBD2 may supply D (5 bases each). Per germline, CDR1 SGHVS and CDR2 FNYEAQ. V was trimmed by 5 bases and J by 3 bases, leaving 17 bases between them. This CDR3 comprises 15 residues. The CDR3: CASSKSQGGLYEQYF. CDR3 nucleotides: TGTGCCAGCAGCAAAAGCCAGGGTGGACTCTACGAGCAGTACTTC. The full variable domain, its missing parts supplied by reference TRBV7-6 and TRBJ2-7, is GAGVSQSPRYKVTKRGQDVALRCDPISGHVSLYWYRQALGQGPEFLTYFNYEAQQDKSGLPNDRFSAERPEGSISTLTIQRTEQRDSAMYRCASSKSQGGLYEQYFGPGTRLTVT.

Written as DNA, the CDR3 is TGTGCCTGGAGTATCGCCTACAATGAGCAGTTCTTC. This gives the protein CAWSIAYNEQFF. The chain couples TRBV30 to TRBJ2-1; D ambiguous. V was shortened by 2 bases and J by 2 bases, with 4 bases between the two germline ends. Germline V gene lookup returns CDR1 GTSNPN and CDR2 SVGIG (reference sequence). The CDR3 runs 12 residues.

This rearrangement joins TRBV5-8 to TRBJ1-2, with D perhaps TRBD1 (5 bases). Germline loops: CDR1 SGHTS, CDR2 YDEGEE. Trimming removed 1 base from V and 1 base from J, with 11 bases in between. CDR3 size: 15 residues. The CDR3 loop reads CASSLWDSSNYGYTF. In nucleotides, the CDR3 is TGTGCCAGCAGCTTGTGGGACTCCAGTAACTATGGCTACACCTTC.

The chain's CDR3 is CASSVFGQSTDTQYF. The CDR3 DNA is TGTGCCAGCTCGGTTTTCGGACAGAGCACAGATACGCAGTATTTT. V is TRBV18 and J is TRBJ2-3; tentatively, D is TRBD1 (6 bases). From germline, CDR1 is KGHSH and CDR2 LQKENI. The CDR3 totals 15 residues. V lost 6 bases, J lost 0 bases, and 13 bases lay in between.

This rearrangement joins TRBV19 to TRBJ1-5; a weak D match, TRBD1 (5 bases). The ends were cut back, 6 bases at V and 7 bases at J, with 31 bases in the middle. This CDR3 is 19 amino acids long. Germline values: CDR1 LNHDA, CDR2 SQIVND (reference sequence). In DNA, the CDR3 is TGTGCCAGTAGGAGTGGAGGGTGGGGGATTTTACGTGGAGAACAGCCCCAGCATTTT. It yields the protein CASRSGGWGILRGEQPQHF.

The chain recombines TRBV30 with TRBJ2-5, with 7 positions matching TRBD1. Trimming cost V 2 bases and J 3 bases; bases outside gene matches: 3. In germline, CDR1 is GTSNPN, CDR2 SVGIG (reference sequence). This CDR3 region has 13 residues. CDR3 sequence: CAWSMDRKETQYF. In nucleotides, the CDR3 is TGTGCCTGGAGTATGGACAGGAAAGAGACCCAGTACTTC.

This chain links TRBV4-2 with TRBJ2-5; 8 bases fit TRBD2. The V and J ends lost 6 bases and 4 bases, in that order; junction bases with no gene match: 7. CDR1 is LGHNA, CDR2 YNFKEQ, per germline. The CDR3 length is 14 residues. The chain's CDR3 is CASSAGAGGETQYF. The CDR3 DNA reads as TGTGCCAGCAGTGCAGGGGCGGGGGGAGAGACCCAGTACTTC.

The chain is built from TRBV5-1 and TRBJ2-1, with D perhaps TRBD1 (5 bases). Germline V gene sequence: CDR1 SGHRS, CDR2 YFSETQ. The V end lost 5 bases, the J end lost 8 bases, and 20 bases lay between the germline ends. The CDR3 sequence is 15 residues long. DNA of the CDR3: TGCGCCAGCAGGGCTACAGGAAGGGTGTCGCATGAGCAGTTCTTC. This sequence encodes CASRATGRVSHEQFF. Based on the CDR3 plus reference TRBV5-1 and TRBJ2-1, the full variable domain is KAGVTQTPRYLIKTRGQQVTLSCSPISGHRSVSWYQQTPGQGLQFLFEYFSETQRNKGNFPGRFSGRQFSNSRSEMNVSTLELGDSALYLCASRATGRVSHEQFFGPGTRLTVL.

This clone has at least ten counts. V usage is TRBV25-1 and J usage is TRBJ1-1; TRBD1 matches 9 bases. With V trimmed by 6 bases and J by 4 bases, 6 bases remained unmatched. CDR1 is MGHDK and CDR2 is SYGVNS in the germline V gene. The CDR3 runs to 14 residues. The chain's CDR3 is CASRDTGGRTEAFF. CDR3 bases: TGTGCCAGCAGGGATACAGGGGGCCGCACTGAAGCTTTCTTT.

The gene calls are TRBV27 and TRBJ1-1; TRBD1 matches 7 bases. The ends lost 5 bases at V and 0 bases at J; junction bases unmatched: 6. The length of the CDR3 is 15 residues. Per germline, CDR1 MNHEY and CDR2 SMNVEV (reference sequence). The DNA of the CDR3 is TGTGCCAGCAGTACACAGACAGGGATGAACACTGAAGCTTTCTTT. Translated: CASSTQTGMNTEAFF.

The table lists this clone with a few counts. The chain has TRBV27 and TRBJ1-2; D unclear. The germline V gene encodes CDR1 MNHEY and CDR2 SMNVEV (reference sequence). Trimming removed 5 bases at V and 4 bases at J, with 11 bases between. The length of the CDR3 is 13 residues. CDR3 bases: TGTGCCAGCAGTCCCCAGGTGACCTATGGCTACACCTTC. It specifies CASSPQVTYGYTF.

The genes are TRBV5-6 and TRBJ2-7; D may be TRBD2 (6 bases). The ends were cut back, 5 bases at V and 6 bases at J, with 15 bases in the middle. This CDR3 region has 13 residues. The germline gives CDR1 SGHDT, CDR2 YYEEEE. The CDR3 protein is CASRRRDGFEQYF. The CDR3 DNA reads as TGTGCCAGCAGAAGGCGGGATGGGTTCGAGCAGTACTTC. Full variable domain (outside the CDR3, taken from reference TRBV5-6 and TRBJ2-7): DAGVTQSPTHLIKTRGQQVTLRCSPKSGHDTVSWYQQALGQGPQFIFQYYEEEERQRGNFPDRFSGHQFPNYSSELNVNALLLGDSALYLCASRRRDGFEQYFGPGTRLTVT.

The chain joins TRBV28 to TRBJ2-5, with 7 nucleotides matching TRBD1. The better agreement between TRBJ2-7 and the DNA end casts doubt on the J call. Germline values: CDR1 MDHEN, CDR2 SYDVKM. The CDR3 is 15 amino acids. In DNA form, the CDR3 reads TGTGCCAGCAGTCCCCGCCCGACAGGGATTTACGAGCAGTACTTC. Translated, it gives CASSPRPTGIYEQYF.

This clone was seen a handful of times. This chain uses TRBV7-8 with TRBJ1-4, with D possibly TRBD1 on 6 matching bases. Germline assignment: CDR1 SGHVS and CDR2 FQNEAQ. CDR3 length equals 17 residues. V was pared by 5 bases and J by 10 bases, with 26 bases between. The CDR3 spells CASSPPLRDTTRGKLFF. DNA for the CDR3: TGTGCCAGCAGCCCCCCGTTGAGGGACACGACCCGGGGAAAACTGTTTTTT.

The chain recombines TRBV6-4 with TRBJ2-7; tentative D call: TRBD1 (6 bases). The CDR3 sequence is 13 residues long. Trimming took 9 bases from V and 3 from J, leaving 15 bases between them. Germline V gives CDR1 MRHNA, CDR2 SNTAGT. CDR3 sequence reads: CARDPGHVYEQYF. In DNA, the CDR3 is TGTGCCAGAGATCCGGGACATGTCTACGAGCAGTACTTC.

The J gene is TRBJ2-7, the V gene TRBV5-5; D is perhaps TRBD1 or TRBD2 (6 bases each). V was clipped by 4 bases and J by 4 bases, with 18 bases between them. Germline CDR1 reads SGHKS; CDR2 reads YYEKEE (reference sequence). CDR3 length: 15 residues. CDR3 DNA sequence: TGTGCCAGCAGCCTTAACCCAGGGGCGGGGTACGAGCAGTACTTC. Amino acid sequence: CASSLNPGAGYEQYF.

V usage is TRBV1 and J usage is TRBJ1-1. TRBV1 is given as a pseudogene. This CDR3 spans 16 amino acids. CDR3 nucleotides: TGCACCAGCAGCCGCAGGACTAACCCAGCGAACACTGAAGCTTTCTTT. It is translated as CTSSRRTNPANTEAFF.

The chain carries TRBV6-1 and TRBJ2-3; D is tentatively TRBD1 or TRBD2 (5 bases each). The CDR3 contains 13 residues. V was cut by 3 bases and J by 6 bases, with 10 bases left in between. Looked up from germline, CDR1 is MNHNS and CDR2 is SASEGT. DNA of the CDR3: TGTGCCAGCAGTGATCCGGGGACCGATACGCAGTATTTT. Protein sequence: CASSDPGTDTQYF.

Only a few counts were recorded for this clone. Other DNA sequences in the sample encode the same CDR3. DNA for the CDR3: TGCGCCAGCAGCTTGGAGGCGAACACCGGGGAGCTGTTTTTT. It translates to CASSLEANTGELFF. J is TRBJ2-2 and V is TRBV5-1; D remains unclear. Germline CDR1 reads SGHRS; CDR2 reads YFSETQ. This CDR3 has 14 amino acids. V lost 0 bases to trimming and J lost 0 bases, with 3 bases between them.

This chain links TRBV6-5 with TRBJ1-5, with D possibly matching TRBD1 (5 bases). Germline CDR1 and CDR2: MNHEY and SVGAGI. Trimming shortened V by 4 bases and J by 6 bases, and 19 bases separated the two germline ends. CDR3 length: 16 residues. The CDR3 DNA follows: TGTGCCAGCAGTTCGCTCGGGACGTCCGGATCTCAGCCCCAGCATTTT. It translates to CASSSLGTSGSQPQHF.

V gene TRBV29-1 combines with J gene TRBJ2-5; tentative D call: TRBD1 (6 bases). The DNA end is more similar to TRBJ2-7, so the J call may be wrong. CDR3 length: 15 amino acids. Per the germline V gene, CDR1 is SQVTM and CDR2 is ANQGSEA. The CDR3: CSVETPQTGLYEQYF. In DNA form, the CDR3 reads TGCAGCGTTGAAACTCCCCAGACAGGCCTCTACGAGCAGTACTTC.

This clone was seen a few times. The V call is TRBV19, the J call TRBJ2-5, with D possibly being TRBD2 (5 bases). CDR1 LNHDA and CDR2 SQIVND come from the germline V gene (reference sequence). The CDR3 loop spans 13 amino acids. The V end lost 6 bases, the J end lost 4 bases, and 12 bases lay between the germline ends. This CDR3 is CASRLRAAETQYF. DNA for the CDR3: TGTGCCAGTAGACTGCGGGCTGCAGAGACCCAGTACTTC. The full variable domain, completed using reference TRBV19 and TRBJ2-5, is DGGITQSPKYLFRKEGQNVTLSCEQNLNHDAMYWYRQDPGQGLRLIYYSQIVNDFQKGDIAEGYSVSREKKESFPLTVTSAQKNPTAFYLCASRLRAAETQYFGPGTRLLVL.

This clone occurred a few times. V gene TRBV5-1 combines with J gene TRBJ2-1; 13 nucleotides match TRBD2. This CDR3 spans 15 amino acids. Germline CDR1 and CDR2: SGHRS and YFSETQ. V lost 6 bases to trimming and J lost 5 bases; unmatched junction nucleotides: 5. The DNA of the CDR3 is TGCGCCAGCACAGGACTAGCGGGAGCCGACAATGAGCAGTTCTTC. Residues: CASTGLAGADNEQFF.

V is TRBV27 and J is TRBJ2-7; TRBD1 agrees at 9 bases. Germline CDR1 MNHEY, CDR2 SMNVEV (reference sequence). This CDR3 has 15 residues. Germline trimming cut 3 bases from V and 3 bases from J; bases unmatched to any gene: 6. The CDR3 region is CASSFRGTGYYEQYF. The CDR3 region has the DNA TGTGCCAGCAGTTTCCGCGGGACAGGGTACTACGAGCAGTACTTC.

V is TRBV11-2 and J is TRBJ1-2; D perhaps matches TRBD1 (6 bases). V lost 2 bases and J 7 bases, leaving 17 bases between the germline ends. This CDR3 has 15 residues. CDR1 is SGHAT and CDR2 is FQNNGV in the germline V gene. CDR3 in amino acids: CASSLSQGEGGGYTF. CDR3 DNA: TGTGCCAGCAGCTTAAGCCAGGGAGAAGGGGGTGGCTACACCTTC. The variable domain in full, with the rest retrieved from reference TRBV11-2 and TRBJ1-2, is EAGVAQSPRYKIIEKRQSVAFWCNPISGHATLYWYQQILGQGPKLLIQFQNNGVVDDSQLPKDRFSAERLKGVDSTLKIQPAKLEDSAVYLCASSLSQGEGGGYTFGSGTRLTVV.

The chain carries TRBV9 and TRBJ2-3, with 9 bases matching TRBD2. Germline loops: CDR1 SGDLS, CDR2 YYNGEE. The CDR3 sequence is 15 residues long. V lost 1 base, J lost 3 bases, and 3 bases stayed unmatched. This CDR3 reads CASSVSSGITDTQYF. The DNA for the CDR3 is TGTGCCAGCAGCGTATCTAGCGGGATTACAGATACGCAGTATTTT.

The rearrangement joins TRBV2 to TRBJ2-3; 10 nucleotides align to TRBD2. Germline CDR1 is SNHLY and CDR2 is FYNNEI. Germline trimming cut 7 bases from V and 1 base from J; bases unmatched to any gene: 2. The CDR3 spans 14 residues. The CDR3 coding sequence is TGTGCCAGCACCCTAGCGGGAGGCACAGATACGCAGTATTTT. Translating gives CASTLAGGTDTQYF.